This T cell receptor beta chain emerged from a study of immune evolution from preneoplasia to lung adenocarcinoma. Two lung cancer pathologists independently confirmed each histologic diagnosis. General study findings and limits: From normal lung to invasive adenocarcinoma, top clone frequencies appeared to decrease. Normal lung had highest clonality; later lesions appeared denser, more diverse. Highest clonality occurred in KRAS-mutant, not EGFR-mutant or double wild-type, nodules.

Using immunoSEQ multiplex PCR, the repertoire was profiled, and TCRdb retains in-frame clones only, with some absent. The data contain 3,500 to 4,500 clones, nearly 90% of them singletons. Comments on this clone: No antigen is known for it.

This clonotype originated in a donor of 70 years or more with lung adenocarcinoma. The sequencing input was FFPE minimally invasive lung adenocarcinoma tissue.

The CDR3 DNA sequence: TGCAGTGCGCCGCCCCAAGAGACCCAGTACTTC. It is translated as CSAPPQETQYF. This sequence joins TRBV20-1 and TRBJ2-5; D not resolved. The CDR3 length is 11 residues. In germline, CDR1 is DFQATT, CDR2 SNEGSKA (reference sequence). Between the trimmed V and J ends, which lost 6 bases and 1 base, there was a span of 6 bases.